Shown below are 20 T cell receptor beta chains from a single sample sequenced in a study of T-cell reconstitution after alpha-beta-depleted transplantation in children. Preparation of the TCRbeta library was carried out with unique molecular identifiers. TCRdb reanalysed the PCR reads using MiXCR and keeps one entry per CDR3 protein. Here the sample spans around 270,000 distinct CDR3 sequences, 10% being singletons. This specimen was PBMCs, taken before TCRalphabeta/CD19-depleted stem cell transplant. The source is a boy in the first two years of life with acute myeloid leukemia, due to receive a stem cell transplant.

This clonotype was seen repeatedly, ten times or more. V usage is TRBV4-1 and J usage is TRBJ2-3; TRBD2 agrees at 9 bases. The CDR3 length is 17 residues. After removal of 4 bases from V and 4 bases from J, the junction contained 12 bases not matched to a gene. The germline V gene encodes CDR1 MGHRA and CDR2 YSYEKL. The CDR3 reads CASSRVAGAGGADTQYF. The CDR3, as DNA: TGCGCCAGCAGCCGCGTAGCGGGAGCGGGAGGAGCAGATACGCAGTATTTT.

This clonotype was seen ten or more times. The chain carries TRBV7-9 and TRBJ2-2, with D tentatively TRBD1 (7 bases). The length of the CDR3 is 17 residues. The germline CDR1 and CDR2 sequences are SEHNR and FQNEAQ (reference sequence). V dropped 5 bases and J dropped 6 bases, with 22 bases sitting between them. CDR3: CASSPLQLRGASGELFF. DNA of the CDR3: TGTGCCAGCAGCCCCCTCCAACTCAGGGGGGCGTCCGGGGAGCTGTTTTTT.

Regarding this clonotype: This may arise from a read error, as a much more abundant clone is one base away. The chain links TRBV7-9 to TRBJ2-3; 8 bases are shared with TRBD1. Trimming at V came to 3 bases and at J to 6 bases, leaving 8 bases not matched to a gene. Germline lookup yields CDR1 SEHNR and CDR2 FQNEAQ (reference sequence). The CDR3 extends over 15 amino acids. CDR3 coding DNA: TGTGCCAGCAGCTTCCCGGGGACAGGCTGGGATACGCAGTATTTT. It encodes CASSFPGTGWDTQYF.

Many counts were recorded for this clonotype. This sequence joins TRBV10-3 and TRBJ2-7, with 9 bases matching TRBD1. CDR3 length: 12 residues. Germline V gene data show CDR1 as ENHRY and CDR2 as SYGVKD. The V gene end was trimmed by 9 bases and the J gene end by 3 bases; junction bases not matched to a gene: 3. As DNA, the CDR3 is TGTGCCATGGGACAGGGCGTCTACGAGCAGTACTTC. Residues: CAMGQGVYEQYF.

About this clonotype itself: A single base separates this from a much larger clone, so it may be a read error. This chain joins TRBV5-1 and TRBJ2-4; 7 bases match TRBD1. Germline CDR1 SGHRS, CDR2 YFSETQ. This CDR3 has 17 residues. The CDR3 loop is CASSLGPGTDTKNIQNF. The CDR3 DNA reads as TGCGCCAGCAGCTTGGGCCCCGGGACAGATACCAAAAACATTCAGAACTTC.

This clonotype was observed many times. The CDR3 DNA sequence: TGCGCCAGCAGCTTGGAACTAGCGGCAAACACAGATACGCAGTATTTT. Protein product: CASSLELAANTDTQYF. V and J are TRBV5-1 and TRBJ2-3; 8 bases are shared with TRBD2. The junction had 5 bases not matched to a gene; V was cut back by 0 bases and J by 2 bases. Germline values: CDR1 SGHRS, CDR2 YFSETQ. The CDR3 totals 16 residues.

The V call is TRBV29-1, the J call TRBJ2-1; TRBD1 is a possible D gene (5 bases). Per the germline V gene, CDR1 is SQVTM and CDR2 is ANQGSEA. CDR3 length equals 14 residues. The CDR3 region has the DNA TGCAGGGCCCAAGGGGCCCCATATGGTAGCGAGCAGTTCTTC. It codes for CRAQGAPYGSEQFF.

This clonotype was recorded at least ten times. A read error is possible here, since a much larger clone lies one base away. The gene calls are TRBV6-1 and TRBJ2-3; TRBD2 matches at 10 bases. Germline V gene lookup returns CDR1 MNHNS and CDR2 SASEGT. The CDR3 loop spans 14 amino acids. The junction had 1 base not matched to a gene; V was cut back by 2 bases and J by 5 bases. The CDR3 is CASSELAGVDTQYF. The CDR3 region has the DNA TGTGCCAGCAGTGAACTAGCGGGAGTAGATACGCAGTATTTT.

This clonotype was seen at least ten times. V is TRBV20-1 and J is TRBJ2-3; TRBD1 is a possible D gene (5 bases). Trimming pared 2 bases from V and 1 base from J, leaving 16 bases between. CDR1 is DFQATT and CDR2 is SNEGSKA in the germline V gene (reference sequence). The length of the CDR3 is 16 residues. CDR3 nucleotides: TGCAGTGCTAGATGGGGCTACTCCCCTGGCACAGATACGCAGTATTTT. Translated: CSARWGYSPGTDTQYF.

Of note for this clonotype: A read error is possible here, since a much larger clone lies one base away. Here the CDR3 reads CASSPFQDRGITEAFF. In DNA form, the CDR3 reads TGTGCCAGCAGCCCCTTCCAGGACAGGGGTATCACTGAAGCTTTCTTT. This chain uses TRBV12-3 or TRBV12-4 with TRBJ1-1; TRBD1 agrees at 9 bases. The ends lost 6 bases at V and 4 bases at J; junction bases unmatched: 12. CDR3 length: 16 amino acids.

This clonotype was recorded many times. The rearrangement uses TRBV12-3 or TRBV12-4 and TRBJ2-5; D is tentatively TRBD1 or TRBD2 (5 bases each). Trimming cost V 5 bases and J 4 bases, with 17 bases left between them. The CDR3 is 15 residues long. CDR3 sequence (DNA): TGTGCCAGCAGTCTTACGGACGGGACCCCAGAGACCCAGTACTTC. Amino acid sequence: CASSLTDGTPETQYF.

This clonotype has only a few counts. The CDR3 protein is CASSLAGTSIGEQFF. CDR3 coding DNA: TGCGCCAGCAGCTTGGCCGGGACAAGCATAGGTGAGCAGTTCTTC. The chain links TRBV5-1 to TRBJ2-1; the D gene is possibly TRBD1 (6 bases). The V gene's germline CDR1 is SGHRS and CDR2 YFSETQ. The CDR3 has 15 amino acids. Trimming took off 0 bases at V and 9 bases at J, with 16 bases between the two ends.

The gene calls are TRBV11-2 and TRBJ2-7, with D perhaps matching TRBD1 or TRBD2 (5 bases each). With 2 bases removed from V and 0 bases from J, the gap between germline ends came to 17 bases. Germline CDR1 reads SGHAT; CDR2 reads FQNNGV. The CDR3 covers 17 residues. The CDR3 DNA reads as TGTGCCAGCAGCTTAAATTCGTGGGACCGCTTCTCCTACGAGCAGTACTTC. Protein: CASSLNSWDRFSYEQYF. Drawing the rest from reference TRBV11-2 and TRBJ2-7, the complete variable domain is EAGVAQSPRYKIIEKRQSVAFWCNPISGHATLYWYQQILGQGPKLLIQFQNNGVVDDSQLPKDRFSAERLKGVDSTLKIQPAKLEDSAVYLCASSLNSWDRFSYEQYFGPGTRLTVT.

This clonotype has ten or more counts. The chain is built from TRBV28 and TRBJ2-7; 9 bases map to TRBD2. J gave up 2 bases and V 6 bases, and 8 bases lay outside the gene matches. The CDR3 has 15 residues. The germline CDR1 and CDR2 sequences are MDHEN and SYDVKM. The CDR3 region is CASSTPSGVPYEQYF. Here the CDR3 DNA reads TGTGCCAGCAGCACCCCTAGCGGGGTCCCCTACGAGCAGTACTTC.

In its sample, this clonotype was seen many times. The V call is TRBV7-3, the J call TRBJ2-2; D is unresolved. The V and J ends lost 4 bases and 5 bases respectively, with 5 bases between them. Germline V gene data show CDR1 as SGHTA and CDR2 as FQGTGA. The CDR3 spans 12 residues. The CDR3 sequence is CASSYYTGELFF. DNA for the CDR3: TGTGCCAGCAGCTATTATACCGGGGAGCTGTTTTTT.

This clonotype was observed a handful of times. V and J are TRBV12-3 or TRBV12-4 and TRBJ2-7, with TRBD2 matching 9 bases. J lost 3 bases, V lost 3 bases, and 6 bases had no gene match. The CDR3 totals 15 residues. CDR3 bases: TGTGCCAGCAGTTTCGGCGGGAGGGTCTTCTACGAGCAGTACTTC. Its translation: CASSFGGRVFYEQYF.

This clonotype was observed a handful of times. The rearrangement links TRBV7-3 to TRBJ2-3, with a weak D call TRBD1 (6 bases). CDR1 is SGHTA and CDR2 is FQGTGA in the germline V gene. This CDR3 has 13 residues. Trimming removed 4 bases at V and 4 bases at J, with 9 bases between. The CDR3 nucleotides are TGTGCCAGCAGCTCGTACAGGGCAGATACGCAGTATTTT. It translates to CASSSYRADTQYF.

This clonotype appeared many times. V usage is TRBV10-3 and J usage is TRBJ2-7, with D perhaps matching TRBD1 (6 bases). V lost 2 bases, J lost 3 bases, and 14 bases lay in between. Germline lookup yields CDR1 ENHRY and CDR2 SYGVKD. The CDR3 loop spans 15 amino acids. The CDR3 loop reads CAISEPGQGHYEQYF. The CDR3 nucleotides are TGTGCCATCAGTGAGCCTGGGCAGGGGCACTACGAGCAGTACTTC.

The CDR3 coding sequence is TGTGCCAGGGAGGGATACGGAGACAGGGGTAATGAGCAGTTCTTC. Translated, it gives CAREGYGDRGNEQFF. The chain uses TRBV2 and TRBJ2-1; 8 bases are shared with TRBD1. The CDR3 length is 15 residues. With 9 bases clipped from V and 7 bases from J, the junction kept 14 bases outside the gene matches. CDR1 is SNHLY and CDR2 is FYNNEI in the germline V gene. Filled out from reference TRBV2 and TRBJ2-1, the complete variable domain reads EPEVTQTPSHQVTQMGQEVILRCVPISNHLYFYWYRQILGQKVEFLVSFYNNEISEKSEIFDDQFSVERPDGSNFTLKIRSTKLEDSAMYFCAREGYGDRGNEQFFGPGTRLTVL.

CDR3: CASSFWTSGGAETQYF. Written as DNA, the CDR3 is TGTGCCAGCAGTTTCTGGACTAGCGGGGGGGCTGAGACCCAGTACTTC. This chain joins TRBV12-3 or TRBV12-4 and TRBJ2-5, with TRBD2 matching 15 bases. After removal of 3 bases from V and 5 bases from J, the junction contained 4 bases not matched to a gene. The CDR3 runs to 16 residues.